The source of this T cell receptor (beta chain) is a study of glioma-infiltrating T cells. Details on this clonotype: The antigen remains undetermined.

General study points: Very few CDR3 sequences were shared between tissue and blood. Tissue-blood divergence was below expectation in non-neoplastic patients, above in gliomas.

The CDR3 is 12 amino acids. The ends were cut back, 3 bases at V and 1 base at J, with 2 bases in the middle. The germline V gene encodes CDR1 KGHSH and CDR2 LQKENI. TCR alpha and beta CDR3 regions were amplified from RNA using iRepertoire nested multiplex PCR. Tissue mRNA or PBMC total RNA, roughly 100-400 ng, went into one-step reverse transcription and amplification. TCRdb fed the multiplex PCR reads into MiXCR, producing one record per CDR3 protein. The top ten hold around 39% of the sample, which has 16,000 or so distinct CDR3 sequences, 58% seen once. The source is a human donor with low-grade glioma or glioblastoma, undergoing nonglioma brain surgery, or in good health (not recorded which). This chain uses TRBV18 with TRBJ2-3, with no clear D. The source material was glioma tissue, nonneoplastic brain tissue, or PBMCs (not recorded which). CDR3 in amino acids: CASSPGTDTQYF. The CDR3 bases are TGTGCCAGCTCACCGGGCACAGATACGCAGTATTTT.